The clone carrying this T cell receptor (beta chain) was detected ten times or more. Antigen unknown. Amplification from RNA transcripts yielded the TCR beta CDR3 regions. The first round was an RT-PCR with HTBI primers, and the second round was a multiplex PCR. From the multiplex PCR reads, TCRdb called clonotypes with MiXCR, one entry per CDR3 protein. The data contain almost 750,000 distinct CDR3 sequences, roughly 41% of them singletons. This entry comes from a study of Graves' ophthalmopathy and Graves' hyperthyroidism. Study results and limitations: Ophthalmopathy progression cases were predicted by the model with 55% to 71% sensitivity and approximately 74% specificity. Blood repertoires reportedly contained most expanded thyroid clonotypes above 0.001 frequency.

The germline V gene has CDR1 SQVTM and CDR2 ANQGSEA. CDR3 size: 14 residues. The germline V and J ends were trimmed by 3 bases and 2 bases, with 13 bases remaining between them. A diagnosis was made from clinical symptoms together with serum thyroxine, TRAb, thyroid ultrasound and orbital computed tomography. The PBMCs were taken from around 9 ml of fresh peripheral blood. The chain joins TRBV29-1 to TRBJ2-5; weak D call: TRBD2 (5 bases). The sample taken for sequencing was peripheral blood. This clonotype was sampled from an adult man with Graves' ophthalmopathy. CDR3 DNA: TGCAGCGTTGATCCCGGACTGAAGCAAGAGACCCAGTACTTC. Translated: CSVDPGLKQETQYF.